This TCR beta chain was found in a study of OX40 agonist ivuxolimab in advanced cancers. Background for the entire study: Ivuxolimab was a fully human IgG2 agonistic monoclonal antibody targeting the costimulatory receptor OX40 (CD134). Intravenous ivuxolimab was administered to patients every 2 weeks at six dose levels: 0.01, 0.1, 0.3, 1.5, 3 and 10 mg/kg. Of the approximately 54 patients in dose escalation, around 20 had hepatocellular carcinoma, about 15 had melanoma, 9 had renal cell carcinoma and 9 had head and neck cancer. In the dose-escalation cohort, roughly 80% of patients were male, and the mean age was approximately 64 years, with a range of roughly 20 to 80. Prior anti-PD-1, anti-PD-L1 or anti-CTLA-4 therapy was permitted, and 30% to 50% of dose-escalation patients had received checkpoint inhibitors. Partial responses were achieved by three dose-escalation patients, of whom one had hepatocellular carcinoma and two had cutaneous melanoma. The purpose of peripheral TCRbeta sequencing was to test whether ivuxolimab changed TCR sequence diversity and led to clonal T-cell expansion. The paper reports the monotherapy dose-escalation portion (N ≈ 52 patients) of the phase I ivuxolimab trial. General conclusions and limits of the study: After ivuxolimab, CD8+ T cells had more expanded clones than CD4+ T cells on average. At doses of 0.1 to 3.0 mg/kg, clonal expansion of both CD4+ and CD8+ T cells in blood was seen between baseline and week 6. Low levels of normalized T-cell clonal expansion were also shown by some nonresponding patients. Antigen specificity was not determined for the clonally expanded peripheral T cells. In partial responders in the 0.1-3.0 mg/kg groups, normalized peripheral clonal expansion was found to be among the lowest, especially among CD8+ T cells.

Patients with a history of autoimmune disease or receiving systemic immunosuppression were excluded from the trial. In every dose cohort, peripheral blood was drawn for TCR sequencing at baseline, cycle 4 day 1, and cycle 7 day 1. The samples were drawn from a first-in-human, open-label, multicenter phase I dose-escalation trial of ivuxolimab. Adults with locally advanced or metastatic melanoma, renal cell carcinoma, hepatocellular carcinoma or head and neck squamous cell carcinoma were enrolled in the trial. Before TCR sequencing, CD4+ T cells and CD8+ T cells from peripheral blood were sorted into separate populations. Genomic DNA was extracted from sorted cells for sequencing of the TCRbeta CDR3 region. TCRbeta CDR3 regions were sequenced using the immunoSEQ Assay. TCRdb took over this immuneACCESS table, retaining in-frame rearrangements with V and J assigned. Such tables are incomplete; in checked studies, under half of the missing clones stem from an unresolved V gene, and the remainder is unexplained. The sample table holds roughly 61,000 clones, of which about 90% were seen once. The biggest ten clones account for around 25% of the sample.

The CDR3 runs 15 amino acids, cysteine and phenylalanine included. Of all the DNA, just the CDR3 is kept, 45 bases in frame from base 1. Taken from the germline V gene (reference sequence), the CDR1 and CDR2 loops are SEHNR and FQNEAQ. V loses 3 bases at its end and J loses 4 bases; junction bases beyond the gene matches: 6. Of note for this clone: The antigen this receptor binds is unknown. No clone much larger than this one lies a single base away; base qualities are absent.

Sequenced material: CD4+ or CD8+ T cells sorted from blood, taken in a trial of the OX40 agonist ivuxolimab. This chain is built from TRBV7-9 and TRBJ2-7, with 10 bases matching TRBD1. The clonotype comes from an adult with an advanced solid tumor such as melanoma, head and neck, liver or kidney cancer. The CDR3 protein is CASSFSDRGVYEQYF. The DNA sequence is as follows: TGTGCCAGCAGCTTCTCGGACAGGGGGGTTTACGAGCAGTACTTC.